A selection of T cell receptor beta chains follows, all from one sample in a study of blood T cell repertoires in COVID-19. Data came from immunoSEQ multiplex PCR; TCRdb stores just in-frame clones and leaves some out. The table shows more than 95,000 clones, with approximately 89% occurring only once. Sequenced: peripheral blood. The receptors were sampled from an elderly woman with COVID-19, enrolled during active disease. Both conserved end residues are part of each CDR3. The D gene is left open where the match is weak. Rows may omit the clone size; those that give it use once, few, many or a size class.

V gene	D gene	J gene	clone size	CDR3 DNA	CDR3 protein
TRBV28	TRBD2	TRBJ2-1	.	TGTGCCAGCAGTCGAGCAGCGGGATACAATGAGCAGTTCTTC	CASSRAAGYNEQFF
TRBV14	.	TRBJ2-7	many	TGTGCCAGCAGCCAAGTCGTGGTAGCGGACTACGAGCAGTACTTC	CASSQVVVADYEQYF
TRBV6-6	.	TRBJ1-1	few	TGTGCCAGCAGGCAACTTGACAGCGCTGAAGCTTTCTTT	CASRQLDSAEAFF
TRBV24-1	.	TRBJ1-2	.	TGTGCCACCAGTGATTTTCGTACTAACTATGGCTACACCTTC	CATSDFRTNYGYTF
TRBV19	.	TRBJ2-1	.	TGTGCCAGTAGGGTGAAGGGAGGCAATGAGCAGTTCTTC	CASRVKGGNEQFF
TRBV14	TRBD1	TRBJ2-1	few	TGTGCCAGCAGCCAAGGATGGCCGGGACAGTCCTACAATGAGCAGTTCTTC	CASSQGWPGQSYNEQFF
TRBV5-1	TRBD1	TRBJ2-5	.	TGCGCCAGCAGCAGGGACAGAGAAGAGACCCAGTACTTC	CASSRDREETQYF
TRBV2	TRBD2	TRBJ2-1	.	TGTGCCAGCGGTAAGCGGGAGGGACTTTATGAGCAGTTCTTC	CASGKREGLYEQFF
TRBV19	.	TRBJ1-5	.	TGTGCCAGTAGTTACGGCCGCGGCGGCGGCAATCAGCCCCAGCATTTT	CASSYGRGGGNQPQHF
TRBV24-1	.	TRBJ1-5	.	TGTGCCACCAGTGACAGAAGCAATCAGCCCCAGCATTTT	CATSDRSNQPQHF
TRBV28	TRBD2	TRBJ2-1	.	TGTGCCAGCAGTTCCCTCCTCCGGGGGGGTCAAGATGAGCAGTTCTTC	CASSSLLRGGQDEQFF
TRBV28	.	TRBJ1-3	.	TGTGCCAGCAGTTTAGGTCGGCGGGGAAACACCATATATTTT	CASSLGRRGNTIYF
TRBV13	TRBD1	TRBJ2-7	.	TGTGCCAGCAGCCCGATCAACGGACAGGGGGATCCCTACGAGCAGTACTTC	CASSPINGQGDPYEQYF
TRBV5-1	.	TRBJ1-3	.	TGCGCCAGCAGCTTGGAGGGGGGGCCCTACTCTGGAAACACCATATATTTT	CASSLEGGPYSGNTIYF
TRBV5-1	TRBD2	TRBJ2-5	.	TGCGCCAGCCGGACGTCGGGAGGGCCCGTTGAGACCCAGTACTTC	CASRTSGGPVETQYF
TRBV18	TRBD2	TRBJ2-3	.	TGTGCCAGCTCACCTAGGACTAGCGGATACACAGATACGCAGTATTTT	CASSPRTSGYTDTQYF
TRBV7-2	TRBD1	TRBJ2-7	once	TGTGCCAGCAGCTGGCAATTAGGACAGGGGCCCTACGAGCAGTACTTC	CASSWQLGQGPYEQYF
TRBV10-3	.	TRBJ2-7	.	TGTGCCATCAAGAGACTATTCCCTACTAAAAGGTCCTACGAGCAGTACTTC	CAIKRLFPTKRSYEQYF
TRBV19	TRBD1	TRBJ2-2	few	TGTGCCAGTAGTAAAGGGACAGGGAGGGCGATAAGTGGCACCGGGGAGCTGTTTTTT	CASSKGTGRAISGTGELFF
TRBV5-5	TRBD1	TRBJ2-7	.	TGTGCCAGCCGACAGGGGGCCACCTACGAGCAGTACTTC	CASRQGATYEQYF
TRBV6-2/TRBV6-3	.	TRBJ1-6	.	TGTGCCAGCAGTTACATGGGACAATCATCTTCACCCCTCCACTTT	CASSYMGQSSSPLHF
TRBV19	.	TRBJ1-2	.	TGTGCCAGTAGTATCTACCCCCCCGCGGGCTACACCTTC	CASSIYPPAGYTF
TRBV6-2/TRBV6-3	.	TRBJ2-7	few	TGTGCCAGCAGTTACTCGATACAGGCGAGCTCCTACGAGCAGTACTTC	CASSYSIQASSYEQYF
TRBV29-1	.	TRBJ2-2	.	TGCAGCGTCGCAGACCGGAGGAGTCCCGGGGAGCTGTTTTTT	CSVADRRSPGELFF
TRBV5-8	TRBD1	TRBJ1-2	.	TGTGCCAGTTCGAACAGGGGGGGCTATGGCTACACCTTC	CASSNRGGYGYTF
TRBV14	.	TRBJ2-5	.	TGTGCCAGCAGCCAAGACGTTACTACAGGGTCTCAGTACTTC	CASSQDVTTGSQYF
TRBV13	TRBD2	TRBJ2-1	.	TGTGCCAGCACCCGGGGACTAGCGGGAGACAATGAGCAGTTCTTC	CASTRGLAGDNEQFF
TRBV11-1	.	TRBJ1-2	.	TGTGCCAGCAGCCCAACAACGACAGGCGCTCACTATGGCTACACCTTC	CASSPTTTGAHYGYTF
TRBV3-1/TRBV3-2	TRBD1	TRBJ2-2	.	TGTGCCAGCAGCCAAGATCTGAGACAGGGGGGCACCGGGGAGCTGTTTTTT	CASSQDLRQGGTGELFF
TRBV2	.	TRBJ1-2	.	TGTGCCAGCAGTGAAGATCGGGGGAGTTTATATGGCTACACCTTC	CASSEDRGSLYGYTF
TRBV9	.	TRBJ1-1	.	TGTGCCAGCAGCCCCCGTCAGGGTTTGAACACTGAAGCTTTCTTT	CASSPRQGLNTEAFF
TRBV6-5	.	TRBJ2-7	.	TGTGCCAGCAGTTCACCGGGAGTCTACGAGCAGTACTTC	CASSSPGVYEQYF
TRBV9	.	TRBJ1-2	.	TGTGCCAGCAGCGTACGAGGGGGTGGCTACACCTTC	CASSVRGGGYTF
TRBV6-5	.	TRBJ1-1	once	TGTGCCAGCAGTTACCGACCAGCGGGAAGCACTGAAGCTTTCTTT	CASSYRPAGSTEAFF
TRBV28	.	TRBJ1-5	.	TGTGCCAGCAGTTTCGACAGTGATTATAGCAATCAGCCCCAGCATTTT	CASSFDSDYSNQPQHF
TRBV5-1	TRBD1	TRBJ1-1	once	TGCGCCAGCAGCTTGACGATGGGACAGGGAGCTGAAGCTTTCTTT	CASSLTMGQGAEAFF
TRBV5-4	TRBD2	TRBJ2-5	.	TGTGCCAGCAGCTTGGGTCCTAGCGGAAGCCAAGAGACCCAGTACTTC	CASSLGPSGSQETQYF
TRBV19	TRBD2	TRBJ2-7	.	TGTGCCAGTAGTATAGGGACTAGCGGTCCCTACGAGCAGTACTTC	CASSIGTSGPYEQYF
TRBV6-5	TRBD1	TRBJ2-5	.	TGTGCCAGCAGTTACACCAGGGGGCGGACAGAGACCCAGTACTTC	CASSYTRGRTETQYF
TRBV12-3/TRBV12-4	.	TRBJ1-2	.	TGTGCCAGCAGTTTCCCAGCGCCGATGAGCTACACCTTC	CASSFPAPMSYTF
TRBV6-1	TRBD1	TRBJ2-7	.	TGTGCCAGCAGTGAATCCCGGACAGGCCGCCACACCTACGAGCAGTACTTC	CASSESRTGRHTYEQYF
TRBV10-3	.	TRBJ2-7	.	TGTGCCATCAGTGAGTTTTTAGCGGACGAGCAGTACTTC	CAISEFLADEQYF
TRBV2	.	TRBJ2-6	once	TGTGCCAGCAACCCGGGAGCTGGGGCCAACGTCCTGACTTTC	CASNPGAGANVLTF
TRBV19	.	TRBJ2-7	.	TGTGCCAGTAGTGTGACTAGGAGCTCCTACGAGCAGTACTTC	CASSVTRSSYEQYF
TRBV6-5	TRBD2	TRBJ2-1	.	TGTGCCAGCAGTTCCGGCGGGACTAGTTCCTACAATGAGCAGTTCTTC	CASSSGGTSSYNEQFF
TRBV6-5	.	TRBJ1-5	.	TGTGCCAGCAGTACAGAGAGGGGGAGGCCCCAGCATTTT	CASSTERGRPQHF
TRBV2	TRBD1	TRBJ2-5	.	TGTGCCATCAGGGACCGGACAGGCTTAGAGACCCAGTACTTC	CAIRDRTGLETQYF
TRBV7-8	TRBD2	TRBJ2-7	.	TGTGCCAGCAGCCGAGGGACTAACTCCTACGAGCAGTACTTC	CASSRGTNSYEQYF
TRBV6-2/TRBV6-3	TRBD1	TRBJ1-2	many	TGTGCCAGCAGTTCGCCCGGGACAGGGAGTTACTATGGCTACACCTTC	CASSSPGTGSYYGYTF
TRBV7-2	TRBD2	TRBJ2-5	.	TGTGCCAGCAGCGCGTCGGGAGCGGGAGTTGGGGAGACCCAGTACTTC	CASSASGAGVGETQYF
TRBV6-1	.	TRBJ2-7	.	TGTGCCAGCAGTGAGACAGTCCCCTACGAGCAGTACTTC	CASSETVPYEQYF
TRBV28	TRBD2	TRBJ2-3	.	TGTGCCAGCAGTCCCACTAGCGCACCTAGCACAGATACGCAGTATTTT	CASSPTSAPSTDTQYF
TRBV19	TRBD2	TRBJ2-3	.	TGTGCCAGTAGCCGACTAGCGGGAGGGCCGTATACGCAGTATTTT	CASSRLAGGPYTQYF
TRBV5-1	TRBD2	TRBJ2-7	.	TGCGCCAGCAGCCCAGGACTAGCGGGATCCTACGAGCAGTACTTC	CASSPGLAGSYEQYF